The rows below give T cell receptor beta chains drawn from one sample of a study of regulatory T cells in long-lasting Graves disease. TCRdb fed the multiplex PCR reads into MiXCR, producing one record per CDR3 protein. The sample consists of 400,000 or so distinct CDR3 sequences, 20% to 25% of them appearing once. The input for sequencing was peripheral blood mononuclear cells (PBMCs), taken when the disease was refractory, from a patient treated with antithyroid drugs. These receptors were collected from a female donor with Graves disease. Each CDR3 is given with its conserved first and last residue. D genes are given only for firm matches. The size of a clone is reported for some rows only, either as once, few or many, or as a class for expanded clones.

j_gene	d_gene	v_gene	abundance	CDR3nt	CDR3aa
TRBJ2-5	.	TRBV20-1	many	TGCAGTGCTAGTCCTGTCCAAGAGACCCAGTACTTC	CSASPVQETQYF
TRBJ2-7	.	TRBV19	few	TGTGCCAGTAGTATGGGCGGGAACTCCTACGAGCAGTACTTC	CASSMGGNSYEQYF
TRBJ2-6	.	TRBV6-5	.	TGTGCCAGCAGTTACGCCCAGGGGCTGGCTGGGGCCAACGTCCTGACTTTC	CASSYAQGLAGANVLTF
TRBJ1-5	.	TRBV6-5	.	TGTGCCAGCAGTTACATGGGACGGCTCAATCAGCCCCAGCATTTT	CASSYMGRLNQPQHF
TRBJ2-3	TRBD2	TRBV6-5	.	TGTGCCAGCAGTTATGCTAGCGGGATCACAGATACGCAGTATTTT	CASSYASGITDTQYF
TRBJ2-7	.	TRBV6-2/TRBV6-3	.	TGTGCCAGCAGTTTCGGTGGGAGGTCCTCCTACGAGCAGTACTTC	CASSFGGRSSYEQYF
TRBJ2-7	.	TRBV10-3	.	TGTGCCACCACGGCTAGCAACTCCTACGAGCAGTACTTC	CATTASNSYEQYF
TRBJ2-1	.	TRBV12-3/TRBV12-4	many	TGTGCCAGCAGTCCACAGGGAAATGAGCAGTTCTTC	CASSPQGNEQFF
TRBJ2-7	TRBD2	TRBV20-1	few	TGCAGTGCTACCGGGACTAGCGGGAGGGGAAGGAACGAGCAGTACTTC	CSATGTSGRGRNEQYF
TRBJ2-7	.	TRBV7-3	many	TGTGCCAGCAGCTTAGGGGGTCGGTACGAGCAGTACTTC	CASSLGGRYEQYF